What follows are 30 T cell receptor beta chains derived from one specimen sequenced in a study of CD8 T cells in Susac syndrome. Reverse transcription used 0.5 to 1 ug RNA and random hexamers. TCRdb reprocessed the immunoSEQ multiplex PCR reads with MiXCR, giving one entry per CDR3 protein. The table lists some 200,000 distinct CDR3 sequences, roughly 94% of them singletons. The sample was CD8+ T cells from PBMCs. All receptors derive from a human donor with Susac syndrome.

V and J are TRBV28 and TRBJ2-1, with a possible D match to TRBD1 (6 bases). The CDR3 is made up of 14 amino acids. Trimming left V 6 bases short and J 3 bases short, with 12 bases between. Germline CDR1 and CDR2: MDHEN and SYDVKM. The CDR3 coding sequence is TGTGCCAGCAGCGAGAGGGGGATCTACAATGAGCAGTTCTTC. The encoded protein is CASSERGIYNEQFF.

The CDR3 here is CSARDEGLAGGPLHEQYF. In DNA form, the CDR3 reads TGCAGTGCTAGAGATGAAGGACTAGCGGGAGGCCCTCTCCACGAGCAGTACTTC. The V gene is TRBV20-1, the J gene TRBJ2-7; 14 bases agree with TRBD2. The CDR3 totals 18 residues. Germline V gene sequence: CDR1 DFQATT, CDR2 SNEGSKA (reference sequence). The V segment lost 0 bases and the J segment 5 bases; nucleotides outside the gene matches: 12.

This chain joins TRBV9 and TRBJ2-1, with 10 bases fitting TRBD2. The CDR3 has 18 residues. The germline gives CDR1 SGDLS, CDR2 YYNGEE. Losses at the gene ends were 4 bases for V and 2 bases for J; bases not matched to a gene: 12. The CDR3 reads CASSPTTKSGRAYNEQFF. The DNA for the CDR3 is TGTGCCAGCAGCCCTACAACGAAAAGCGGGAGGGCCTACAATGAGCAGTTCTTC.

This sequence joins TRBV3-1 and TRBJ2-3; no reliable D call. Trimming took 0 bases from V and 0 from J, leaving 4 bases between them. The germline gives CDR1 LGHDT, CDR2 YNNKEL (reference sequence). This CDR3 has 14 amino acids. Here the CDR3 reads CASSQDQSTDTQYF. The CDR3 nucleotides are TGTGCCAGCAGCCAAGATCAGAGCACAGATACGCAGTATTTT.

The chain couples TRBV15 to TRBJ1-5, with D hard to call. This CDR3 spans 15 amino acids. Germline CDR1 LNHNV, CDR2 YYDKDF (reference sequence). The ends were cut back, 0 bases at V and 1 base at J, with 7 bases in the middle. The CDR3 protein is CATSRDLDSNQPQHF. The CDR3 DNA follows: TGTGCCACCAGCAGAGATCTGGACAGCAATCAGCCCCAGCATTTT.

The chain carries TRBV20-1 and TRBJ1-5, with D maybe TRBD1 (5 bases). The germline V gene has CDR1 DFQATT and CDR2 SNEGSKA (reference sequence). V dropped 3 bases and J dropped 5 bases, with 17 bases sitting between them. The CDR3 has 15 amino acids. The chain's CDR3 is CSASATGGTDQPQHF. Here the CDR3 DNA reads TGCAGTGCTAGCGCTACCGGGGGGACTGATCAGCCCCAGCATTTT.

CDR3 sequence: CATSEGGAGVNEQFF. DNA for the CDR3: TGTGCCACCAGTGAGGGGGGCGCTGGGGTCAATGAGCAGTTCTTC. This rearrangement joins TRBV24-1 to TRBJ2-1; D may correspond to TRBD1 or TRBD2 (6 bases each). Germline CDR1 KGHDR, CDR2 SFDVKD. The CDR3 covers 15 residues. V was pared by 4 bases and J by 6 bases, with 15 bases between.

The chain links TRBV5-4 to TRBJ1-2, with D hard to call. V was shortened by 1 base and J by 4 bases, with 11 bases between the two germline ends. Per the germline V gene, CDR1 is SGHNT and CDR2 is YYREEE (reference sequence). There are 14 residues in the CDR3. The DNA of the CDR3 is TGTGCCAGCAGCTTGATGGCAGAGATCTATGGCTACACCTTC. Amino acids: CASSLMAEIYGYTF.

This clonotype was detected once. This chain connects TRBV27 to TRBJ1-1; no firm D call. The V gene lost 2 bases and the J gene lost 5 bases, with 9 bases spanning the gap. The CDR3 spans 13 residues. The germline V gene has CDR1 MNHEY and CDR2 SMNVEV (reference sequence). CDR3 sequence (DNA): TGTGCCAGCAGTTTAAGTCTCCGGACTGAAGCTTTCTTT. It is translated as CASSLSLRTEAFF.

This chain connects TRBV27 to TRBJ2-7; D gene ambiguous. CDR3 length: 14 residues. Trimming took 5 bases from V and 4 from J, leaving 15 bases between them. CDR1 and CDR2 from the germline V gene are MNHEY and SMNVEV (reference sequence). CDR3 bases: TGTGCCAGCAGTAGGACGGGCGTGATGTACGAGCAGTACTTC. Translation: CASSRTGVMYEQYF.

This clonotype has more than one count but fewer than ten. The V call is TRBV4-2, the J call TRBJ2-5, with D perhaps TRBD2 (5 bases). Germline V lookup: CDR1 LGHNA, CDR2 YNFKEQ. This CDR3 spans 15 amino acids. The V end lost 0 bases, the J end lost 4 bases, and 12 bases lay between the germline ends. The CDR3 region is CASSQDVLAGETQYF. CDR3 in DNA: TGTGCCAGCAGCCAAGATGTCCTAGCCGGAGAGACCCAGTACTTC.

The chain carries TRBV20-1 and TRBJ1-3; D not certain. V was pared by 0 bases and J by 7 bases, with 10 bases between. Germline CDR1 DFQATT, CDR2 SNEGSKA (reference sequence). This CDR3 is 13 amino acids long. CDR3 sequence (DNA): TGCAGTGCTAGAGACGTCTATTCGAACACCATATATTTT. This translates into CSARDVYSNTIYF.

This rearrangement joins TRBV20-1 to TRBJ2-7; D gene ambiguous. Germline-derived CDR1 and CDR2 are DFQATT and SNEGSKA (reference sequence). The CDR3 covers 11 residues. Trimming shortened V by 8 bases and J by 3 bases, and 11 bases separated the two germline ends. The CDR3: CSPLISYEQYF. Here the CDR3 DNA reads TGCAGTCCCCTCATCAGCTACGAGCAGTACTTC.

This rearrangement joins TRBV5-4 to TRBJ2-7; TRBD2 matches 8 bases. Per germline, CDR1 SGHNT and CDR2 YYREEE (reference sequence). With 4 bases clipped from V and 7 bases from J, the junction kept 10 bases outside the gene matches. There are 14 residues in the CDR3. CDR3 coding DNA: TGTGCCAGCAGCCATAGCGGGGCTGGGGGGGAGCAGTACTTC. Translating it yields CASSHSGAGGEQYF.

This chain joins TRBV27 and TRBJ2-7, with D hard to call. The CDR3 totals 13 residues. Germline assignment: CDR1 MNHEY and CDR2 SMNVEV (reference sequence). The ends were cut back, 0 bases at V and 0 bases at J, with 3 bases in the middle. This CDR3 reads CASSLSLSYEQYF. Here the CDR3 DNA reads TGTGCCAGCAGTTTATCCCTCTCCTACGAGCAGTACTTC.

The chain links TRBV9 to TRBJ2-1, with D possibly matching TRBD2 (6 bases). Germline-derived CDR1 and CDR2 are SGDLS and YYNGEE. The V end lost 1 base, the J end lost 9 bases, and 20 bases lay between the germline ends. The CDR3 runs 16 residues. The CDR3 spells CASSVTLAGRLGEQFF. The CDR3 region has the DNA TGTGCCAGCAGCGTAACCTTGGCAGGGAGGTTGGGTGAGCAGTTCTTC.

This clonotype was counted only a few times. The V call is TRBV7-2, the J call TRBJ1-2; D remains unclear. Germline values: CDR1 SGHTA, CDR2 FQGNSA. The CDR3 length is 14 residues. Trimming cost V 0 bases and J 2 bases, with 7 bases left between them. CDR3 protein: CASSLAGTNYGYTF. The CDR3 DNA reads TGTGCCAGCAGCTTAGCGGGTACAAACTATGGCTACACCTTC.

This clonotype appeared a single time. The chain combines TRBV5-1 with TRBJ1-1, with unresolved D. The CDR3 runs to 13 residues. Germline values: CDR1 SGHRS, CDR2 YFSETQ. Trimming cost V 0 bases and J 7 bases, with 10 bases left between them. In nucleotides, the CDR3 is TGCGCCAGCAGCTTGGGCAACCCCGATGAAGCTTTCTTT. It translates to CASSLGNPDEAFF. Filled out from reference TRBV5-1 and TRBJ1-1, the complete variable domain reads KAGVTQTPRYLIKTRGQQVTLSCSPISGHRSVSWYQQTPGQGLQFLFEYFSETQRNKGNFPGRFSGRQFSNSRSEMNVSTLELGDSALYLCASSLGNPDEAFFGQGTRLTVV.

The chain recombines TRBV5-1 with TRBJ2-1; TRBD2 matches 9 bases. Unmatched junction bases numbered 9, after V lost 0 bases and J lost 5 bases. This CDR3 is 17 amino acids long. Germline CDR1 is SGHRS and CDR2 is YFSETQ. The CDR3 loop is CASSLAFGGRAHNEQFF. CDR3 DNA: TGCGCCAGCAGCTTGGCCTTTGGCGGGAGGGCCCACAATGAGCAGTTCTTC.

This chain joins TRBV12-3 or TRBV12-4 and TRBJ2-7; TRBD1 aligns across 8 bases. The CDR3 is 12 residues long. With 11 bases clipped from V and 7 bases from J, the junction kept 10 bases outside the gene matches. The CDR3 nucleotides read TGTGCCGGACTGGGACAGGCGCGGGAGCAGTACTTC. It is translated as CAGLGQAREQYF.

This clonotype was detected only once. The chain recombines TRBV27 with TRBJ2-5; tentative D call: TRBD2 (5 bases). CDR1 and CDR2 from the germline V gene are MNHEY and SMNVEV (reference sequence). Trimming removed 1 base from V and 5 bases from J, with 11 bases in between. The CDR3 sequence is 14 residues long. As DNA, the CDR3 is TGTGCCAGCAGTTTATTCTTTCCGGGGGAGACCCAGTACTTC. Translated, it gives CASSLFFPGETQYF.

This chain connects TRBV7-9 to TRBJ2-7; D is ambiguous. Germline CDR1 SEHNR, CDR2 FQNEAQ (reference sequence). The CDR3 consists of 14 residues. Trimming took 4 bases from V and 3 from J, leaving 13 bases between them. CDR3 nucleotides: TGTGCCAGCAGCTGGGTAACGACTGGCTACGAGCAGTACTTC. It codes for CASSWVTTGYEQYF.

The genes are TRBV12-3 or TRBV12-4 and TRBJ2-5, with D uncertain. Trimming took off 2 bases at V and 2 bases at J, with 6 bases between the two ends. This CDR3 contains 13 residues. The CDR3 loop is CASSLRQQETQYF. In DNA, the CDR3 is TGTGCCAGCAGTTTACGGCAGCAAGAGACCCAGTACTTC.

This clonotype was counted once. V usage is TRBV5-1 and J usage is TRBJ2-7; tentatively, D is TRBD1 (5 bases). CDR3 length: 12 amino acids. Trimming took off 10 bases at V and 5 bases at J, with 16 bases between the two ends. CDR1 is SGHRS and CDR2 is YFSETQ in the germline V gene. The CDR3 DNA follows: TGCGCCTCAAGTACAGGCGATGACGAGCAGTACTTC. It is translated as CASSTGDDEQYF.

The CDR3 reads CASSGTAGVGADTQYF. The CDR3 DNA follows: TGTGCCAGCAGCGGTACGGCGGGGGTGGGGGCAGATACGCAGTATTTT. The chain employs TRBV11-2 and TRBJ2-3, with TRBD2 matching 7 bases. V gave up 5 bases and J gave up 4 bases; unmatched junction bases: 12. CDR3 length: 16 amino acids. Germline V gene data show CDR1 as SGHAT and CDR2 as FQNNGV.

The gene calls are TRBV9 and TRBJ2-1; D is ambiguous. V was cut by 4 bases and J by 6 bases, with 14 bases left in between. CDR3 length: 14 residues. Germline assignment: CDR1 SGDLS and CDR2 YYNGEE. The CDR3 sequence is CASSPPWSPNEQFF. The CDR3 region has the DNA TGTGCCAGCAGCCCCCCATGGTCCCCCAATGAGCAGTTCTTC.

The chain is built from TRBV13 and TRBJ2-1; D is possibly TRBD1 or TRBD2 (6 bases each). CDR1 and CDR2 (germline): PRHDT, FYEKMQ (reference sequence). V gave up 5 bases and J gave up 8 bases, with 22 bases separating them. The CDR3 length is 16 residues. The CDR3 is CASSIARGMGGDEQFF. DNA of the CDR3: TGTGCCAGCAGCATCGCCAGGGGAATGGGGGGTGATGAGCAGTTCTTC.

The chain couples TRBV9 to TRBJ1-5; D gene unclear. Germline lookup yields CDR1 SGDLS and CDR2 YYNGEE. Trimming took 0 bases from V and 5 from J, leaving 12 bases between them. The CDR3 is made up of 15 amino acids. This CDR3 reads CASSVEGGWDQPQHF. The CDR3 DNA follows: TGTGCCAGCAGCGTAGAAGGTGGGTGGGATCAGCCCCAGCATTTT.

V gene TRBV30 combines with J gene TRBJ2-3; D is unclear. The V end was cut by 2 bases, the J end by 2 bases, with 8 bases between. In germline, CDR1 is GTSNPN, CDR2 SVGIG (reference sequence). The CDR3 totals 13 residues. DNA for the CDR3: TGTGCCTGGAGTACCCAGATCACAGATACGCAGTATTTT. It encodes CAWSTQITDTQYF.

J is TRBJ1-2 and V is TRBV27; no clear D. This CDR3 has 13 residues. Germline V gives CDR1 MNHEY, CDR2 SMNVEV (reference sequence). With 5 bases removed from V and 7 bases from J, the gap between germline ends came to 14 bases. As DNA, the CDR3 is TGTGCCAGCAGTCCCGGGAGTGAGGTTGGCTACACCTTC. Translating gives CASSPGSEVGYTF.